This entry is about one TCR beta chain. This sample is part of a study of cytomegalovirus exposure and HLA in healthy donors. Study-level background: Most donors, 80% to 90% of several hundred genotyped, fell in the Caucasian-associated ancestry cluster.

The PCR contained 60 Vbeta and 13 Jbeta primers. Only in-frame clones appear in the TCRdb table, and some are missing; sequencing was by immunoSEQ multiplex PCR. The table records approximately 140,000 clones, 70% to 80% of them present only once. This CDR3 contains 14 residues. Per germline, CDR1 ENHRY and CDR2 SYGVKD. V dropped 11 bases and J dropped 0 bases, with 17 bases sitting between them. The chain links TRBV10-3 to TRBJ2-7, with TRBD1 as a possible D gene (6 bases). Sequencing was done on a sample of PBMCs. This TCR was sampled from a man aged 35-49 years in good health and CMV-seropositive. The CDR3 loop is CAARQDQNSYEQYF. The CDR3 nucleotides read TGTGCCGCCAGACAGGATCAAAACTCCTACGAGCAGTACTTC.